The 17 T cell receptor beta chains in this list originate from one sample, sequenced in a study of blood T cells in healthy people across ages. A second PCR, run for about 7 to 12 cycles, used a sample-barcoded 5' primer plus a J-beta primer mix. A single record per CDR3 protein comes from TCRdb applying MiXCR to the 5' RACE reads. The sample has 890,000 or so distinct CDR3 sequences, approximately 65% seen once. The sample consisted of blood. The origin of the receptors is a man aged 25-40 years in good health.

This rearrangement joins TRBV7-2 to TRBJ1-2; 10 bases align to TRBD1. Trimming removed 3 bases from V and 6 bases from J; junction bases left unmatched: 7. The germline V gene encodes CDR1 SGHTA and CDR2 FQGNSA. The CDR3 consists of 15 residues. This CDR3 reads CASSLAGTGEHGYTF. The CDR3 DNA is TGTGCCAGCAGCTTGGCCGGGACAGGGGAACATGGCTACACCTTC.

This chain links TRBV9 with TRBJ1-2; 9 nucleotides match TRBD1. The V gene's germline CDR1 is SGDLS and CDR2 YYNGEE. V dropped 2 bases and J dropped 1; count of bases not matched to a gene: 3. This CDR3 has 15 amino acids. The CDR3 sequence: CASSVAGQGNYGYTF. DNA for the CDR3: TGTGCCAGCAGCGTCGCGGGACAGGGTAACTATGGCTACACCTTC.

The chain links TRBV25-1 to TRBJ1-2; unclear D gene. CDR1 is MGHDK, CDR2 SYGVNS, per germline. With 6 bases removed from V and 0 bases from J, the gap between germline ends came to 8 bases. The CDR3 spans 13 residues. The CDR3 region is CASRTEANYGYTF. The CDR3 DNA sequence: TGTGCCAGCAGGACGGAGGCTAACTATGGCTACACCTTC.

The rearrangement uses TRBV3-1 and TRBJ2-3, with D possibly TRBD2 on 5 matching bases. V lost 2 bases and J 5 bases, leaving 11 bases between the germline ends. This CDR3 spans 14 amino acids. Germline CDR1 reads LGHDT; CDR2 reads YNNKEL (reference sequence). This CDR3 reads CASSQSAEGDTQYF. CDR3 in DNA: TGTGCCAGCAGCCAATCGGCAGAGGGAGATACGCAGTATTTT.

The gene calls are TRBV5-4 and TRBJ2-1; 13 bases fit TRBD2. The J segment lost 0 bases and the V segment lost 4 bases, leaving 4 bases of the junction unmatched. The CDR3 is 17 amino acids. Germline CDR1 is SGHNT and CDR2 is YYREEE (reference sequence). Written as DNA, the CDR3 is TGTGCCAGCAGCCCTGGGACTAGCGGGATCTCCTACAATGAGCAGTTCTTC. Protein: CASSPGTSGISYNEQFF. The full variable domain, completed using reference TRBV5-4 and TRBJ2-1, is ETGVTQSPTHLIKTRGQQVTLRCSSQSGHNTVSWYQQALGQGPQFIFQYYREEENGRGNFPPRFSGLQFPNYSSELNVNALELDDSALYLCASSPGTSGISYNEQFFGPGTRLTVL.

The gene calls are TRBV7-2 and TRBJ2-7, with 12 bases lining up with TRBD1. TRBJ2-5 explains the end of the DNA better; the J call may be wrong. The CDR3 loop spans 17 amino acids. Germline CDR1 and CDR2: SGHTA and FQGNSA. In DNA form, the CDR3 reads TGTGCCAGCAGCTTATATAGAGCCGGGACAGGGGGCGCGACCCAGTACTTC. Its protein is CASSLYRAGTGGATQYF.

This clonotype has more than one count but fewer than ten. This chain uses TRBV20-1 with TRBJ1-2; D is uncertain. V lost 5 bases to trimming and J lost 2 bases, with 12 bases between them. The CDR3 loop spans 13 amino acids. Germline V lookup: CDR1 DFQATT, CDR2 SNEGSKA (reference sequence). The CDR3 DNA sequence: TGCAGTGCTCCCACAGATTCCAACTATGGCTACACCTTC. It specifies CSAPTDSNYGYTF.

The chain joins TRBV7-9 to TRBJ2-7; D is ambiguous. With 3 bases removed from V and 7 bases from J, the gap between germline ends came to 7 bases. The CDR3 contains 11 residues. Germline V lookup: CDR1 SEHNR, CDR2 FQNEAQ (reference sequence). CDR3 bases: TGTGCCAGCAGCTTCCAACTAGAGCAGTACTTC. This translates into CASSFQLEQYF.

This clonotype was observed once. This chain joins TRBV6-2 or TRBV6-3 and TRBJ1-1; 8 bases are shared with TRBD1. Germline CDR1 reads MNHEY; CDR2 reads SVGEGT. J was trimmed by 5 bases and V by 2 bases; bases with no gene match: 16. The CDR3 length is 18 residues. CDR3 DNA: TGTGCCAGCAGTTACGACACAGGGGGGGGTAGTGAACGGACTGAAGCTTTCTTT. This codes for CASSYDTGGGSERTEAFF.

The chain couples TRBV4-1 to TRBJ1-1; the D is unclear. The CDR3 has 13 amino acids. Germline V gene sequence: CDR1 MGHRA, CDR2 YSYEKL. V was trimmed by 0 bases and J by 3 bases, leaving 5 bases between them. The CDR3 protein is CASSQDLYTEAFF. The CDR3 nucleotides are TGCGCCAGCAGCCAAGATCTTTACACTGAAGCTTTCTTT.

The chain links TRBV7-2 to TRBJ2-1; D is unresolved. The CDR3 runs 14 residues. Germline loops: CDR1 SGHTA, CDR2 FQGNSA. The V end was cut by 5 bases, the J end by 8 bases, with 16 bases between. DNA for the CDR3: TGTGCCAGCAGCCGCCGCGTGGCGTCGGATGAGCAGTTCTTC. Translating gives CASSRRVASDEQFF.

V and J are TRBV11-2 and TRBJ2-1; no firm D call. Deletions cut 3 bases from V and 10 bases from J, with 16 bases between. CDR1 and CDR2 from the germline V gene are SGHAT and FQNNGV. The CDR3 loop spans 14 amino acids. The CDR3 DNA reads TGTGCCAGCAGCTTCAGAAAAGGTGCCTACGAGCAGTTCTTC. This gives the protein CASSFRKGAYEQFF.

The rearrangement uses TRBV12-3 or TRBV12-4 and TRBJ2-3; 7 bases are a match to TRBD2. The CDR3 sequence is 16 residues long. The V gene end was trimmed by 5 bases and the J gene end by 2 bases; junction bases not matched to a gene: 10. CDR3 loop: CASSETSGVNTDTQYF. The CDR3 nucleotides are TGTGCCAGCAGTGAGACGAGCGGGGTCAACACAGATACGCAGTATTTT.

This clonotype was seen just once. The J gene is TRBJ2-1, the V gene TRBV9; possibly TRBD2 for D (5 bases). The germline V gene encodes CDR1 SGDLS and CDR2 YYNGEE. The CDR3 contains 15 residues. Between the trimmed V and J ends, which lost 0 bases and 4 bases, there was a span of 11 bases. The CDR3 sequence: CASSVVGVSYNEQFF. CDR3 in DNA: TGTGCCAGCAGCGTAGTCGGGGTATCTTACAATGAGCAGTTCTTC.

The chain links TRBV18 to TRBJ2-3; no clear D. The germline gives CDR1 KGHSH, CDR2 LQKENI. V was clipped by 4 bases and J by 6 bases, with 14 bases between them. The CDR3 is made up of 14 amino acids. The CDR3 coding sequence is TGTGCCAGCTCACTCGGCATCCCCCCGGATACGCAGTATTTT. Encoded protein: CASSLGIPPDTQYF.

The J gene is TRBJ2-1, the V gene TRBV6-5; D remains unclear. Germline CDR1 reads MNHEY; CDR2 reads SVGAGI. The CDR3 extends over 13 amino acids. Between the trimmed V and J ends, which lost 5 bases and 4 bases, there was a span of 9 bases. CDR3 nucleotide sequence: TGTGCCAGCAGTGCTAGAGTGTACAATGAGCAGTTCTTC. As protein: CASSARVYNEQFF.

CDR3 amino acids: CASSEIVNMGKNIQYF. DNA for the CDR3: TGTGCCAGCAGTGAGATAGTAAATATGGGCAAAAACATTCAGTACTTC. V and J are TRBV6-2 or TRBV6-3 and TRBJ2-4; unclear D gene. The CDR3 is 16 amino acids. In germline, CDR1 is MNHEY, CDR2 SVGEGT. Trimming left V 5 bases short and J 3 bases short, with 17 bases between.